The 24 T cell receptor beta chains below all came from one sample that was sequenced in a study of T cell responses to AZD1222 COVID-19 vaccine. Repertoires were generated with immunoSEQ multiplex PCR, while TCRdb's copy carries only in-frame clones and drops some. This sample carries about 86,000 clones, roughly 87% of them seen once, and the ten largest clones take roughly 5.8%. Sequencing was performed on peripheral blood, taken on day 0 of AZD1222 vaccination. The receptors were gathered from an adult in good health.

The chain couples TRBV10-3 to TRBJ1-5; 8 positions agree with TRBD1. The germline gives CDR1 ENHRY, CDR2 SYGVKD. V lost 10 bases, J lost 6 bases, and 14 bases stayed unmatched. This CDR3 has 15 residues. In nucleotides, the CDR3 is TGTGCCACTGAGCCCACAGGGGGGGGTCGTCAGCCCCAGCATTTT. Protein: CATEPTGGGRQPQHF.

The count of this clone is one. The V and J genes are TRBV19 and TRBJ1-2; D unclear. Germline-derived CDR1 and CDR2 are LNHDA and SQIVND (reference sequence). V lost 3 bases and J 6 bases, leaving 8 bases between the germline ends. CDR3 length: 12 amino acids. CDR3 in DNA: TGTGCCAGTAGTATCTGGCGCGATGGCTACACCTTC. Amino acids: CASSIWRDGYTF.

The CDR3 DNA follows: TGTGCCAGCAGCCTGGGACAGGGGTACAATGAGCAGTTCTTC. Its protein is CASSLGQGYNEQFF. This rearrangement joins TRBV11-3 to TRBJ2-1; TRBD1 agrees at 10 bases. This CDR3 comprises 14 residues. J lost 4 bases, V lost 5 bases, and 2 bases had no gene match. Germline V gives CDR1 SGHNT, CDR2 YENEEA. Looking up the rest from reference TRBV11-3 and TRBJ2-1 gives the full variable domain: EAGVVQSPRYKIIEKKQPVAFWCNPISGHNTLYWYLQNLGQGPELLIRYENEEAVDDSQLPKDRFSAERLKGVDSTLKIQPAELGDSAVYLCASSLGQGYNEQFFGPGTRLTVL.

V gene TRBV28 combines with J gene TRBJ2-5; D not resolved. CDR3 size: 14 residues. CDR1 is MDHEN, CDR2 SYDVKM, per germline. The germline V and J ends were trimmed by 2 bases and 2 bases, with 9 bases remaining between them. CDR3 nucleotides: TGTGCCAGCAGTTTAGGGGTCCTGCAAGAGACCCAGTACTTC. This translates into CASSLGVLQETQYF.

This chain uses TRBV28 with TRBJ1-5, with 7 bases fitting TRBD1. The germline CDR1 and CDR2 sequences are MDHEN and SYDVKM. The junction had 7 bases not matched to a gene; V was cut back by 6 bases and J by 5 bases. The CDR3 has 14 residues. The CDR3 nucleotides read TGTGCCAGCAGCCCTAACAGGGGCCATCAGCCCCAGCATTTT. Protein product: CASSPNRGHQPQHF.

The chain has TRBV23-1 and TRBJ1-1; 7 bases map to TRBD1. TRBV23-1 is labeled an ORF, and its function is uncertain. This CDR3 is 14 amino acids long. V trimming: 7 bases; J trimming: 7 bases; junction bases outside the gene matches: 12. CDR3 nucleotide sequence: TGCGCCAGCAATCTGAACAGGGGAGCAATTGAAGCTTTCTTT. Its translation: CASNLNRGAIEAFF.

V and J are TRBV12-3 or TRBV12-4 and TRBJ1-5; D is unresolved. The CDR3 spans 13 residues. Trimming left V 3 bases short and J 6 bases short, with 9 bases between. The CDR3, as DNA: TGTGCCAGCAGTTTCGGCGGAGGTCAGCCCCAGCATTTT. Protein sequence: CASSFGGGQPQHF.

The chain combines TRBV6-1 with TRBJ2-7; D unclear. This CDR3 region has 16 residues. Germline V gives CDR1 MNHNS, CDR2 SASEGT. V lost 2 bases to trimming and J lost 7 bases, with 21 bases between them. In DNA form, the CDR3 reads TGTGCCAGCAGTGAAATAATCGGTTCCTTTTTGCGGGAGCAGTACTTC. Protein sequence: CASSEIIGSFLREQYF.

The rearrangement links TRBV3-1 (or the pseudogene TRBV3-2) to TRBJ2-1; the match to TRBD2 covers 7 bases. V gave up 3 bases and J gave up 2 bases; unmatched junction bases: 7. This CDR3 has 16 residues. Germline V gene lookup returns CDR1 LGHDT and CDR2 YNNKEL (reference sequence). CDR3 nucleotide sequence: TGTGCCAGCAGCCACTGGAGCGGGACCACCTACAATGAGCAGTTCTTC. As protein: CASSHWSGTTYNEQFF.

The genes are TRBV7-2 and TRBJ2-7; D is undetermined. CDR1 SGHTA and CDR2 FQGNSA come from the germline V gene. With 0 bases removed from V and 2 bases from J, the gap between germline ends came to 5 bases. This CDR3 has 13 amino acids. The CDR3 DNA follows: TGTGCCAGCAGCTTAGCGGTAGCCTACGAGCAGTACTTC. As protein: CASSLAVAYEQYF.

CDR3 sequence: CASSIFGTTGDNTGELFF. The CDR3 coding sequence is TGTGCCAGTAGCATATTTGGGACTACAGGGGACAACACCGGGGAGCTGTTTTTT. The chain uses TRBV19 and TRBJ2-2, with D perhaps assigned TRBD1 or TRBD2 (7 bases each). From germline, CDR1 is LNHDA and CDR2 SQIVND (reference sequence). V was shortened by 6 bases and J by 2 bases, with 22 bases between the two germline ends. There are 18 residues in the CDR3.

The chain combines TRBV6-4 with TRBJ2-7; D possibly corresponds to TRBD1 (6 bases). Germline V CDR1 and CDR2: MRHNA, SNTAGT. CDR3 length: 16 amino acids. The V and J ends lost 6 bases and 2 bases respectively, with 20 bases between them. The CDR3, as DNA: TGTGCCAGCAGATTATGTCCCCAGGGGCGGGCCTACGAGCAGTACTTC. Protein product: CASRLCPQGRAYEQYF.

The V call is TRBV9, the J call TRBJ2-2; the D is unclear. Trimming left V 4 bases short and J 9 bases short, with 13 bases between. Germline-derived CDR1 and CDR2 are SGDLS and YYNGEE. The CDR3 totals 13 residues. The DNA for the CDR3 is TGTGCCAGCAGCAAAACCCAGGAGCGGGAGCTGTTTTTT. This translates into CASSKTQERELFF.

The gene calls are TRBV5-1 and TRBJ1-1; D ambiguous. Germline V gene data show CDR1 as SGHRS and CDR2 as YFSETQ. Between the trimmed V and J ends, which lost 1 base and 0 bases, there was a span of 7 bases. The CDR3 covers 14 residues. In DNA, the CDR3 is TGCGCCAGCAGCTTGTTTGGCTTGAACACTGAAGCTTTCTTT. Its protein is CASSLFGLNTEAFF.

This clone was observed once. The rearrangement links TRBV7-9 to TRBJ2-2, with D perhaps matching TRBD2 (6 bases). Trimming left V 2 bases short and J 2 bases short, with 15 bases between. Germline loops: CDR1 SEHNR, CDR2 FQNEAQ (reference sequence). CDR3 size: 17 residues. The CDR3 region has the DNA TGTGCCAGCAGCTTATTAACGGACTATGAAAACACCGGGGAGCTGTTTTTT. It encodes CASSLLTDYENTGELFF. The whole variable domain, remainder taken from reference TRBV7-9 and TRBJ2-2, is DTGVSQNPRHKITKRGQNVTFRCDPISEHNRLYWYRQTLGQGPEFLTYFQNEAQLEKSRLLSDRFSAERPKGSFSTLEIQRTEQGDSAMYLCASSLLTDYENTGELFFGEGSRLTVL.

This CDR3 reads CASRLSFTTNEKLFF. As DNA, the CDR3 is TGTGCCAGCAGGCTTAGTTTTACAACTAATGAAAAACTGTTTTTT. The chain couples TRBV27 to TRBJ1-4, with D unresolved. The V and J ends lost 6 bases and 0 bases respectively, with 11 bases between them. Looked up from germline, CDR1 is MNHEY and CDR2 is SMNVEV (reference sequence). The CDR3 covers 15 residues.

CDR3 bases: TGTGCCAGCAGCCCAGGGACACTCACAGATACGCAGTATTTT. It translates to CASSPGTLTDTQYF. The rearrangement uses TRBV7-3 and TRBJ2-3, with D perhaps matching TRBD1 (6 bases). V gave up 5 bases and J gave up 2 bases, with 11 bases separating them. Germline V gene sequence: CDR1 SGHTA, CDR2 FQGTGA. This CDR3 is built from 14 residues.

Only a few counts were recorded for this clone. J is TRBJ1-1 and V is TRBV18; 10 positions agree with TRBD1. This CDR3 comprises 16 residues. CDR1 KGHSH and CDR2 LQKENI come from the germline V gene. Unmatched junction bases numbered 4, after V lost 0 bases and J lost 3 bases. CDR3 region: CASSPPPGQGYTEAFF. The CDR3 DNA sequence: TGTGCCAGCTCACCACCACCGGGACAGGGGTACACTGAAGCTTTCTTT.

As for this clone: This sample includes further DNA sequences coding for the same CDR3. J is TRBJ1-4 and V is TRBV3-1 (or the pseudogene TRBV3-2); 9 positions match TRBD1. J lost 8 bases, V lost 6 bases, and 7 bases had no gene match. Germline CDR1 LGHDT, CDR2 YNNKEL (reference sequence). The CDR3 is made up of 14 amino acids. As DNA, the CDR3 is TGTGCCAGCAGTATACAGGGGGCGCGGGAAAAACTGTTTTTT. It yields the protein CASSIQGAREKLFF.

This chain joins TRBV6-5 and TRBJ1-4; D is unresolved. Germline CDR1 and CDR2: MNHEY and SVGAGI. The CDR3 is 15 residues long. Trimming removed 2 bases from V and 6 bases from J, with 13 bases in between. The CDR3 protein is CASSYMGSRDEKLFF. The CDR3 DNA follows: TGTGCCAGCAGTTACATGGGGTCGAGAGATGAAAAACTGTTTTTT.

The J gene is TRBJ2-5, the V gene TRBV5-1; 9 positions agree with TRBD1. The CDR3 is 16 residues long. The ends lost 3 bases at V and 3 bases at J; junction bases unmatched: 9. CDR1 is SGHRS and CDR2 is YFSETQ in the germline V gene. CDR3 region: CASSWGKTGGKETQYF. DNA of the CDR3: TGCGCCAGCAGCTGGGGCAAGACAGGGGGGAAAGAGACCCAGTACTTC.

This clone was seen a few times. The chain couples TRBV24-1 to TRBJ2-3; TRBD2 aligns across 12 bases. Per the germline V gene, CDR1 is KGHDR and CDR2 is SFDVKD. The CDR3 has 17 amino acids. Trimming at V came to 4 bases and at J to 0 bases, leaving 4 bases not matched to a gene. CDR3 in DNA: TGTGCCACCAGTGACTACGGGACTAGCGGGAGCACAGATACGCAGTATTTT. Translated: CATSDYGTSGSTDTQYF.

This clone was seen a single time. The chain recombines TRBV10-3 with TRBJ2-3; possibly TRBD1 for D (6 bases). In germline, CDR1 is ENHRY, CDR2 SYGVKD. V was trimmed by 3 bases and J by 3 bases, leaving 7 bases between them. The CDR3 totals 13 residues. As DNA, the CDR3 is TGTGCCATCAGTGACACAGGGACAGATACGCAGTATTTT. Amino acid sequence: CAISDTGTDTQYF.

The chain combines TRBV5-8 with TRBJ2-1, with 11 bases fitting TRBD2. Germline V gives CDR1 SGHTS, CDR2 YDEGEE. Unmatched junction bases numbered 2, after V lost 2 bases and J lost 4 bases. This CDR3 comprises 15 residues. CDR3 region: CASSFGTSGYNEQFF. The CDR3 DNA reads TGTGCCAGCAGCTTCGGGACTAGCGGTTACAATGAGCAGTTCTTC.